This TCR beta chain was captured in a study of T cells after yellow fever vaccination. Findings of the study overall: Across the CD4 and CD8 compartments, a small share of clonotypes was present in both.

TCRdb itself ran the 5' RACE reads through MiXCR, one entry per CDR3 protein. Among tens of thousands of distinct CDR3 sequences listed, around 7% were seen once. V gave up 5 bases and J gave up 2 bases, with 10 bases separating them. This CDR3 is built from 12 residues. Germline V gene lookup returns CDR1 DFQATT and CDR2 SNEGSKA (reference sequence). About this clonotype: Its antigen remains unknown.

Material: CD8+ T cells sorted from PBMCs, obtained on the day of the yellow fever booster vaccination. The receptor's source is a man aged 30 to 39 who received the YFV17D yellow fever vaccine. The V call is TRBV20-1, the J call TRBJ2-7, with D tentatively TRBD1 or TRBD2 (5 bases each). CDR3 coding DNA: TGCAGTGCTGGGGACGACACCTACGAGCAGTACTTC. This sequence encodes CSAGDDTYEQYF.